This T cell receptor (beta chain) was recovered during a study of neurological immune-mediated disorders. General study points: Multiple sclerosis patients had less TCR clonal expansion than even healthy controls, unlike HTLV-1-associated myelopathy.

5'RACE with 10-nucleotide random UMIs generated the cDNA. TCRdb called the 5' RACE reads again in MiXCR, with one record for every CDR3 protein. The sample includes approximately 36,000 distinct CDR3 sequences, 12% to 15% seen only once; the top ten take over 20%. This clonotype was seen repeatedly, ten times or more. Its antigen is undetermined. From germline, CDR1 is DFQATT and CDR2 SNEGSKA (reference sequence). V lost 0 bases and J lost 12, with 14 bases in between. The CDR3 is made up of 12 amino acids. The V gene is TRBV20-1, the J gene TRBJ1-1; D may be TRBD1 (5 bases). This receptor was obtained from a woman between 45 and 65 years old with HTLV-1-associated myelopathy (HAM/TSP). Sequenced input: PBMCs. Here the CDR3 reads CSAREYTEGSFF. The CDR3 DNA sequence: TGCAGTGCTAGAGAGTACACTGAGGGGTCTTTCTTT.